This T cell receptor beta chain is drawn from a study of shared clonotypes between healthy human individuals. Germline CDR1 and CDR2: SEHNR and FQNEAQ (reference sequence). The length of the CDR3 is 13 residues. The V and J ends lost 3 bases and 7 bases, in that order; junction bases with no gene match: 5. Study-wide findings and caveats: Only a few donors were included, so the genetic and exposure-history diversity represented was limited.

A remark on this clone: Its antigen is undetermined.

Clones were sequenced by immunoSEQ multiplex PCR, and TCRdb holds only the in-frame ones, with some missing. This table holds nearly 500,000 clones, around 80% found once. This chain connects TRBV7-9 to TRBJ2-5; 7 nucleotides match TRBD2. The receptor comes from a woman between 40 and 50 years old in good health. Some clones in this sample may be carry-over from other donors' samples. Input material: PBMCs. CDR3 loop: CASSFGGEGTQYF. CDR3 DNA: TGTGCCAGCAGCTTCGGCGGGGAGGGGACCCAGTACTTC.